Given below is one T cell receptor beta chain in context. Its specificity is not known. These data belong to a study of identical twins. Study-wide points: Out-of-frame TCR alpha sharing observed in monozygotic twins exceeded model estimates. The study based its conclusions on cross-sectional statistical analysis and did not follow the same donors. Insertion counts were lower in abundant cord blood beta clonotypes, a trend that memory repertoires did not show.

The CDR3 is 13 residues long. Trimming took 5 bases from V and 5 from J; bases not matched to a gene: 5. TCRdb ran MiXCR on the 5' RACE reads and lists one entry per CDR3 protein. The table records some 1,700,000 distinct CDR3 sequences, less than 40% of them present only once. This rearrangement joins TRBV12-3 or TRBV12-4 to TRBJ2-5; 7 bases are a match to TRBD1. Source material: cord blood. The receptor comes from a newborn girl in good health. The CDR3 loop reads CASSKTGSETQYF. The CDR3 nucleotides read TGTGCCAGCAGTAAGACAGGGTCGGAGACCCAGTACTTC.